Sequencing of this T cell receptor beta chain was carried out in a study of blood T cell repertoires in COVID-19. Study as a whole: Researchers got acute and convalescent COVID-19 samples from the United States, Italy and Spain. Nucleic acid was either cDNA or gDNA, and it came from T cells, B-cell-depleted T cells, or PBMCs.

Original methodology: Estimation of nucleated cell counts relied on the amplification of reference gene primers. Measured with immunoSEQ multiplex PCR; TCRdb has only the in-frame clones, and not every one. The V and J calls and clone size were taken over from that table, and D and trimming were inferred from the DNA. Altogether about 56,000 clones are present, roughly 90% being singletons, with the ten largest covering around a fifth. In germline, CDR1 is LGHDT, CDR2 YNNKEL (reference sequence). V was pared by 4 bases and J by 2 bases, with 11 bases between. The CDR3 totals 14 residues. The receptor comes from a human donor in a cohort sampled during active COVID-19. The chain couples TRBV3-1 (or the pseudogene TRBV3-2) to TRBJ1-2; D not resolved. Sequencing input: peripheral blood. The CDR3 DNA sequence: TGTGCCAGCAGCCCTAGACTACTAAACTATGGCTACACCTTC. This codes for CASSPRLLNYGYTF.